This TCR beta chain originates from a study of blood T cells in healthy people across ages. The germline gives CDR1 SGHRS, CDR2 YFSETQ. The CDR3 is 16 amino acids. Germline trimming cut 7 bases from V and 7 bases from J; bases unmatched to any gene: 16. Combining a sample-barcoded 5' primer with a J-beta primer mix, a second PCR ran for about 6 to 11 cycles. TCRdb re-analysed the 5' RACE reads in MiXCR, keeping a single row per CDR3 protein. This repertoire shows hundreds of thousands of distinct CDR3 sequences, 40% to 45% found once; its top ten account for 25% to 30%. This sequence originates from an elderly man in good health. V is TRBV5-1 and J is TRBJ2-5, with 10 bases lining up with TRBD2. The material sequenced was blood. This CDR3 is CASGAFAAGGPVTQYF. CDR3 in DNA: TGCGCCAGCGGCGCCTTCGCAGCGGGAGGGCCCGTGACCCAGTACTTC.